This entry lists 24 T cell receptor beta chains sequenced from one sample in a study of Graves' ophthalmopathy and Graves' hyperthyroidism. Researchers took RNA transcripts and amplified TCR beta CDR3 regions from them. HTBI primers primed a first-round RT-PCR, and a second-round multiplex PCR followed. One entry per CDR3 protein, called by TCRdb with MiXCR from the multiplex PCR reads. The sample contains about 620,000 distinct CDR3 sequences, 22% of which appear only once. Sequencing was done on a sample of peripheral blood. The receptors derive from a woman between 18 and 29 years old with stable Graves' hyperthyroidism. Some clones in this sample may be carry-over from other donors' samples.

This clonotype was recorded a few times. This sequence joins TRBV25-1 and TRBJ2-5; TRBD2 agrees at 10 bases. This CDR3 region has 15 residues. Germline CDR1 and CDR2: MGHDK and SYGVNS. The ends lost 4 bases at V and 2 bases at J; junction bases unmatched: 4. The CDR3 region is CASSGLAGEQETQYF. In DNA, the CDR3 is TGTGCCAGCAGTGGTCTAGCGGGGGAACAAGAGACCCAGTACTTC.

In regard to this clonotype: A read error may explain this, as a much larger clone is one base away. The chain is built from TRBV29-1 and TRBJ2-2; either TRBD1 or TRBD2 may supply D (5 bases each). Germline loops: CDR1 SQVTM, CDR2 ANQGSEA. The CDR3 runs to 14 residues. The CDR3 protein is CSVRRASRAGELCF. CDR3 nucleotides: TGCAGCGTTCGTAGGGCTAGCAGGGCCGGGGAGCTGTGTTTT.

This clonotype was seen at least ten times. This chain uses TRBV11-2 with TRBJ2-7; D is ambiguous. The germline CDR1 and CDR2 sequences are SGHAT and FQNNGV. Trimming took off 5 bases at V and 6 bases at J, with 11 bases between the two ends. The CDR3 length is 12 residues. The CDR3 region has the DNA TGTGCCAGCAGCGACGCCGTGGGCGAGCAGTACTTC. Protein product: CASSDAVGEQYF.

This clonotype was detected ten times or more. The chain joins TRBV5-1 to TRBJ2-7; perhaps TRBD2 as D (6 bases). The CDR3 has 14 residues. Between the trimmed V and J ends, which lost 1 base and 3 bases, there was a span of 11 bases. The germline V gene encodes CDR1 SGHRS and CDR2 YFSETQ. The CDR3 sequence: CASSLRQGGYEQYF. In DNA, the CDR3 is TGCGCCAGCAGCTTGAGGCAGGGAGGCTACGAGCAGTACTTC.

This clonotype was recorded many times. This chain uses TRBV20-1 with TRBJ2-7; D might be TRBD1 or TRBD2, each matching 5 bases. Germline assignment: CDR1 DFQATT and CDR2 SNEGSKA (reference sequence). The CDR3 has 13 residues. The V and J ends lost 6 bases and 7 bases respectively, with 19 bases between them. The CDR3 loop is CSADLGVSSEQYF. The CDR3 bases are TGCAGTGCCGACTTGGGGGTTTCGAGTGAGCAGTACTTC.

Ten or more counts support this clonotype. The chain recombines TRBV20-1 with TRBJ1-1; no clear D gene. The V and J ends lost 8 bases and 0 bases respectively, with 16 bases between them. The germline V gene encodes CDR1 DFQATT and CDR2 SNEGSKA (reference sequence). The CDR3 totals 14 residues. The CDR3 DNA is TGCAGTCCACAGATGGGTGGAGTGAACACTGAAGCTTTCTTT. Translation: CSPQMGGVNTEAFF.

In nucleotides, the CDR3 is TGTGCCAGCAGCCGAGGGGCGTGGGTATCTAACTATGGCTACACCTTC. It codes for CASSRGAWVSNYGYTF. V gene TRBV12-3 or TRBV12-4 combines with J gene TRBJ1-2, with D possibly matching TRBD1 (5 bases). V was pared by 6 bases and J by 0 bases, with 17 bases between. This CDR3 has 16 residues.

This clonotype was detected ten times or more. The rearrangement uses TRBV7-2 and TRBJ2-7, with 9 positions matching TRBD1. Germline V gives CDR1 SGHTA, CDR2 FQGNSA. With 3 bases clipped from V and 0 bases from J, the junction kept 9 bases outside the gene matches. The CDR3 is 17 amino acids. The CDR3 loop is CASSFAGTTGGSYEQYF. CDR3 nucleotides: TGTGCCAGCAGCTTTGCTGGGACGACAGGGGGCTCCTACGAGCAGTACTTC.

This clonotype was seen only a few times. The J gene is TRBJ2-7, the V gene TRBV6-1, with TRBD1 matching 8 bases. The CDR3 has 14 amino acids. V lost 6 bases to trimming and J lost 5 bases; unmatched junction nucleotides: 9. Per the germline V gene, CDR1 is MNHNS and CDR2 is SASEGT. CDR3 DNA: TGTGCCAGCAGACGCGGACAGGGTCTCCACGAGCAGTACTTC. This encodes CASRRGQGLHEQYF.

There are many counts of this clonotype. This rearrangement joins TRBV12-3 or TRBV12-4 to TRBJ1-2; D is ambiguous. V lost 3 bases and J 0 bases, leaving 8 bases between the germline ends. The CDR3 consists of 14 residues. CDR3 region: CASSLGMANYGYTF. Here the CDR3 DNA reads TGTGCCAGCAGTTTGGGAATGGCTAACTATGGCTACACCTTC.

The CDR3 sequence: CASGLVSQGSAGNTIYF. The CDR3 DNA follows: TGTGCTAGTGGTTTGGTATCCCAGGGATCGGCTGGAAACACCATATATTTT. The chain links TRBV12-5 to TRBJ1-3; tentative D call: TRBD1 (5 bases). V lost 0 bases to trimming and J lost 2 bases, with 14 bases between them. The CDR3 runs to 17 residues. Germline values: CDR1 LGHNT, CDR2 FRNRAP.

This clonotype was found many times. The chain uses TRBV6-1 and TRBJ1-6, with 10 bases that match TRBD1. The CDR3 is 14 amino acids. After removal of 10 bases from V and 8 bases from J, the junction contained 8 bases not matched to a gene. The germline V gene has CDR1 MNHNS and CDR2 SASEGT. CDR3 DNA: TGTGCCAACAGGGACAGGGGTTTCGATTCACCCCTCCACTTT. Its translation: CANRDRGFDSPLHF.

This chain joins TRBV20-1 and TRBJ1-5; possibly TRBD1 for D (5 bases). V dropped 6 bases and J dropped 4 bases, with 16 bases sitting between them. The germline V gene has CDR1 DFQATT and CDR2 SNEGSKA (reference sequence). This CDR3 region has 14 residues. CDR3 sequence (DNA): TGCAGTGCCACACGAGGGGCTAGGAATCAGCCCCAGCATTTT. Its translation: CSATRGARNQPQHF.

This chain uses TRBV19 with TRBJ2-5; D is possibly TRBD1 (5 bases). Trimming took 2 bases from V and 3 from J, leaving 7 bases between them. Per the germline V gene, CDR1 is LNHDA and CDR2 is SQIVND (reference sequence). CDR3 length equals 13 residues. The CDR3 DNA reads TGTGCCAGTAGTATAATAGGGGAAGAGACCCAGTACTTC. Encoded protein: CASSIIGEETQYF.

This clonotype was detected many times. The gene calls are TRBV7-8 and TRBJ1-5; D unresolved. This CDR3 comprises 12 residues. In germline, CDR1 is SGHVS, CDR2 FQNEAQ. Trimming removed 4 bases from V and 7 bases from J, with 8 bases in between. The CDR3, as DNA: TGTGCCAGCAGCTCGGGCGGCCAGCCCCAGCATTTT. Amino acid sequence: CASSSGGQPQHF.

This clonotype was detected only a few times. This rearrangement joins TRBV29-1 to TRBJ2-7, with 9 bases identical to TRBD1. The CDR3 length is 13 residues. In germline, CDR1 is SQVTM, CDR2 ANQGSEA. J lost 3 bases, V lost 5 bases, and 5 bases had no gene match. CDR3 amino acids: CSVFRDRDYEQYF. CDR3 sequence (DNA): TGCAGCGTTTTCCGGGACAGGGACTACGAGCAGTACTTC.

This clonotype was seen at least ten times. The chain uses TRBV12-3 or TRBV12-4 and TRBJ1-6, with D hard to call. The CDR3 spans 15 residues. The V and J ends lost 1 base and 4 bases respectively, with 8 bases between them. The CDR3 sequence is CASSLGPGYNSPLHF. As DNA, the CDR3 is TGTGCCAGCAGTTTAGGTCCGGGATATAATTCACCCCTCCACTTT.

The chain recombines TRBV12-3 or TRBV12-4 with TRBJ2-7, with TRBD1 matching over 8 bases. This CDR3 is built from 13 residues. V lost 10 bases, J lost 3 bases, and 8 bases stayed unmatched. The chain's CDR3 is CATSRDRLYEQYF. CDR3 bases: TGTGCCACTTCGCGGGACAGGCTCTACGAGCAGTACTTC.

This clonotype was detected many times. This rearrangement joins TRBV2 to TRBJ2-5; D gene ambiguous. The V end lost 8 bases, the J end lost 2 bases, and 15 bases lay between the germline ends. CDR3 size: 14 residues. In germline, CDR1 is SNHLY, CDR2 FYNNEI. For the CDR3, the DNA is TGTGCCAGCGCGTCTTCCACCGTACAAGAGACCCAGTACTTC. It specifies CASASSTVQETQYF.

V usage is TRBV7-2 and J usage is TRBJ1-2; possibly TRBD1 for D (5 bases). The germline CDR1 and CDR2 sequences are SGHTA and FQGNSA. The germline V and J ends were trimmed by 3 bases and 6 bases, with 14 bases remaining between them. The CDR3 extends over 14 amino acids. This chain's CDR3 is CASSFFDSSDGYTF. The CDR3, as DNA: TGTGCCAGCAGCTTTTTCGACAGTAGTGATGGCTACACCTTC. Supplemented by reference TRBV7-2 and TRBJ1-2, the full variable domain reads GAGVSQSPSNKVTEKGKDVELRCDPISGHTALYWYRQSLGQGLEFLIYFQGNSAPDKSGLPSDRFSAERTGGSVSTLTIQRTQQEDSAVYLCASSFFDSSDGYTFGSGTRLTVV.

The V gene is TRBV6-5, the J gene TRBJ2-2; perhaps TRBD1 as D (6 bases). The CDR3 covers 17 residues. Germline CDR1 is MNHEY and CDR2 is SVGAGI. Trimming shortened V by 0 bases and J by 2 bases, and 13 bases separated the two germline ends. Written as DNA, the CDR3 is TGTGCCAGCAGTTACTCATCTACAGGGACCAACACCGGGGAGCTGTTTTTT. It yields the protein CASSYSSTGTNTGELFF.

Comment on this clonotype: This may be a read error: a much more frequent sequence differs by one nucleotide. The conserved closing phenylalanine or tryptophan is absent in this CDR3, likely reflecting a read error. This chain joins TRBV24-1 and TRBJ1-5; possible D gene TRBD1, 5 bases. This CDR3 is built from 14 residues. Trimming cost V 10 bases and J 1 base, with 13 bases left between them. Germline V gene data show CDR1 as KGHDR and CDR2 as SFDVKD. As DNA, the CDR3 is TGTGCCACTTCACACCGGGACAGCAATCAGCCCCAGCATTTG. As protein: CATSHRDSNQPQHL.

Many counts were recorded for this clonotype. The chain uses TRBV28 and TRBJ1-5; D not resolved. The length of the CDR3 is 14 residues. V lost 3 bases, J lost 3 bases, and 9 bases lay in between. Looked up from germline, CDR1 is MDHEN and CDR2 is SYDVKM. CDR3 region: CASSFQDYNQPQHF. Here the CDR3 DNA reads TGTGCCAGCAGTTTCCAGGATTACAATCAGCCCCAGCATTTT.

The rearrangement links TRBV20-1 to TRBJ1-2, with D possibly matching TRBD1 (5 bases). V gave up 6 bases and J gave up 4 bases, with 12 bases separating them. The CDR3 runs 12 residues. From germline, CDR1 is DFQATT and CDR2 SNEGSKA (reference sequence). The CDR3 DNA is TGCAGTGCAGTTGGGGCTGGCTATGGCTACACCTTC. This encodes CSAVGAGYGYTF.